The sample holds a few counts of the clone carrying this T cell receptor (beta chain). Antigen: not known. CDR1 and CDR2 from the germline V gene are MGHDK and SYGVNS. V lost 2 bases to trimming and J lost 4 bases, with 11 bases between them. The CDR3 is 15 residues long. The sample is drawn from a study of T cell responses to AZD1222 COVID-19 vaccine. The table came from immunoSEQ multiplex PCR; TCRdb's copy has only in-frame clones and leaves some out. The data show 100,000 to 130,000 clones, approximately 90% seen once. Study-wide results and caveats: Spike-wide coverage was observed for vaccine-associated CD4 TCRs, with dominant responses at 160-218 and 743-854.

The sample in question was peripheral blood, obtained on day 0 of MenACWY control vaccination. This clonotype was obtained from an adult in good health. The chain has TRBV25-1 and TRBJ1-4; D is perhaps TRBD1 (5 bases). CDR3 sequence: CASSESGRGNEKLFF. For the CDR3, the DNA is TGTGCCAGCAGTGAAAGTGGAAGGGGTAATGAAAAACTGTTTTTT.